Included here is one TCR beta chain sequence, with context. Antigen: not known. The sample is drawn from a study of T cells expressing NK-cell markers. Study-level information: HCMV seropositivity marked seven of the eight sequenced donors; one was seronegative.

This CDR3 has 15 amino acids. Germline CDR1 SQVTM, CDR2 ANQGSEA. From the 5' RACE reads, TCRdb lists one entry per CDR3 protein and no DNA. This sample's table has about 440,000 distinct CDR3 sequences. The study, taken as a whole, reports: Certain NKG2C+ T cell clones were expanded, and their HCMV specificity remained unclear. These clonotypes, the leaders elsewhere, also led the CD3+CD56-NKG2C+ fraction in a handful of donors. Over 5 donors had dominant NKG2C+ clonotypes that comprised about 1.0-7.5% of their CD8+ T cells.

Sequencing input: blood T cells: a sorted CD56 or NKG2C T cell subset, CD4+ or CD8+ T cells, or bulk PBMC T cells (not recorded which). The clonotype originates from a woman aged 18 to 69 in good health. The rearrangement joins TRBV29-1 to TRBJ2-6. CDR3 in amino acids: CSVDSGSSGANVLTF. The full variable domain, completed using reference TRBV29-1 and TRBJ2-6, is SAVISQKPSRDICQRGTSLTIQCQVDSQVTMMFWYRQQPGQSLTLIATANQGSEATYESGFVIDKFPISRPNLTFSTLTVSNMSPEDSSIYLCSVDSGSSGANVLTFGAGSRLTVL.